This record concerns one T cell receptor beta chain sequence. This clonotype was recorded at least ten times. No antigen is known for it. Base-call qualities are not available, and no considerably larger clone is one nucleotide away. V is pared back by 3 bases and J by 4 bases, with 6 bases lying between the germline termini. Measured from the cysteine to the phenylalanine, the CDR3 is 12 residues long. The entry retains the CDR3 DNA only, 36 bases that are in frame from base 1. The germline V gene supplies CDR1 MDHEN and CDR2 SYDVKM. Libraries were constructed by RACE. Reads for this sample came from a NextSeq 500. During library preparation, unique molecular identifiers were attached to individual cDNA molecules so that TCRs could be counted quantitatively and reproducibly. From each blood RNA sample, both TCR alpha and TCR beta chains were sequenced. Under the source paper's analysis protocol: A median of about 100,000 TCRs per sample was observed, with a range of roughly 20,000 to 750,000. V, J and CDR3 annotation of the TCR reads was carried out using the Decombinator software suite. Every sample was subsampled to the same number of TCRs (28,000) for the PS versus PT1 abundance plots. Expanded TCRs were defined as absent before sensitization and observed at least eight times at the 2-week time point. TCRdb reprocessed the public reads (quality trimming at Q25 with fastp, clone calling with MiXCR) and kept in-frame beta chains. When rows share a CDR3 protein, they turn into one entry using the most common DNA and genes. It is TCRdb's table, rather than the study itself, that gives the V and J calls and clone size. Recorded for this sample are about 84,000 distinct CDR3 sequences; 8% to 13% of them occurred a single time. Clones ranked in the top ten supply approximately 4.7% of the sample.

Taken with the paper, the label for time point translates to: patch test 2, 6 weeks after DPC sensitization. This specimen's treatment or condition label, per the study, means: therapeutic diphenylcyclopropenone sensitization with weekly scalp DPC. At each patch-test visit, blood was drawn before the patch test was applied. Eligible patients were aged 18 to 70, diagnosed with alopecia, deemed suitable for DPC therapy, and excluded if pregnant. Total RNA was extracted from unfractionated whole blood that had been collected in Tempus Blood RNA tubes. The sample originates from a study of human T cells and chemical hapten exposure (dated by TCRdb to the early 2020s). Describing the broader study: For sensitization, 2% DPC in acetone was applied to a 2 cm by 2 cm area of upper inner arm skin. Patch testing was done on the upper back using Finn chambers containing 0.01% DPC, and results were scored after 6 days according to International Contact Dermatitis Research Group standards. Libraries were combined into a pool for sequencing, and differences in TCR yield between samples came mainly from small differences in library volumes within the pool. Throughout the study period of 20 to 25 weeks, patients also received therapeutic DPC doses to the scalp every week. Roughly 30 alopecia patients provided blood for TCR sequencing at one to four time points (pre-sensitization, 2, 6 and 24 weeks). The study tracked peripheral blood TCR repertoire changes in vivo during primary and secondary sensitization to the hapten diphenylcyclopropenone (DPC) in alopecia patients. The patient cohort, mostly female, included alopecia areata with under or over 50% scalp involvement, alopecia totalis and alopecia universalis. Blood was sampled from patients pre-sensitization (week 0) and at 2, 6 and about 24 weeks after DPC sensitization.

Paper-wide results and their limitations: The number of TCRs above 1 in 1000 frequency did not change with DPC sensitization; there was no evidence of global repertoire structure alterations. Repeated subsampling changed both the strength of the expansion versus patch-test correlation and the threshold at which the correlation became significant. Because every patient had alopecia, a presumed autoimmune disease, the patients' immune response might differ from that of healthy individuals. A positive correlation was found between the number of PT1 expanded TCRs and patch test score, with significance reached at thresholds 8, 16 and 32 but not 4. Expanded TCRs formed significantly more large CDR3 similarity clusters than pre-sensitization or healthy control sets, consistent with antigen-driven responses.

Sample: whole blood, taken in connection with sensitization to the hapten diphenylcyclopropenone (DPC). The chain is assembled from TRBV28 and TRBJ1-2; no confident D gene assignment can be made. This receptor was identified in a woman in her forties or fifties with alopecia areata. Some clones in this sample may be carry-over from other donors' samples. The bases read TGTGCCAGCAGTTTGAAGGGCTATGGCTACACCTTC. The encoded protein is CASSLKGYGYTF.